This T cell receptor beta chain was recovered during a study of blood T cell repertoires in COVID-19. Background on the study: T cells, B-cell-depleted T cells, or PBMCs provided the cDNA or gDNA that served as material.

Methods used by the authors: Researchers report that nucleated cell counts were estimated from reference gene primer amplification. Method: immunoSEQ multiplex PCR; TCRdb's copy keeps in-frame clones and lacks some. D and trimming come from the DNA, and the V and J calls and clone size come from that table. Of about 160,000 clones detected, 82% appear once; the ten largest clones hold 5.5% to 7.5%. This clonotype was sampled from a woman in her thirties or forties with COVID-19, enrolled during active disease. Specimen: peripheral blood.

The CDR3 bases are TGTGCTAGTGGACACGGACAGGGACGCACTGAAGCTTTCTTT. Protein product: CASGHGQGRTEAFF. The chain employs TRBV12-5 and TRBJ1-1; 8 bases match TRBD1. Germline loops: CDR1 LGHNT, CDR2 FRNRAP. J gave up 4 bases and V 6 bases, and 7 bases lay outside the gene matches. The CDR3 consists of 14 residues.